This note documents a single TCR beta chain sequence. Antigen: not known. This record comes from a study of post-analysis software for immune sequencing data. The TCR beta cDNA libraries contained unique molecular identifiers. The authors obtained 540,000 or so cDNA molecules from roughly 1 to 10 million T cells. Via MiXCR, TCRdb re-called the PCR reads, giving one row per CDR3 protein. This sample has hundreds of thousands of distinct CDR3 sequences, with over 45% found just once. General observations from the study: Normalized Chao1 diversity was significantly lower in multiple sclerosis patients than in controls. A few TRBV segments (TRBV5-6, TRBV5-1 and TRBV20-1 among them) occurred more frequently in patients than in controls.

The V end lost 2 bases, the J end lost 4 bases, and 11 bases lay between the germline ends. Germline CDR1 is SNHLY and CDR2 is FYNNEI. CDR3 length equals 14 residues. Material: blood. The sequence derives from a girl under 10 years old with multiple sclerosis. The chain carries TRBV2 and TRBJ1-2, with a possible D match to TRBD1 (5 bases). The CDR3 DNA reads TGTGCCAGCAGTGAACCACCAGGGATCTATGGCTACACCTTC. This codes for CASSEPPGIYGYTF.